The next 24 T cell receptor beta chains were all read from a single sample in a study of blood T cell repertoires in COVID-19. The data were produced by immunoSEQ multiplex PCR, yet TCRdb's version contains in-frame clones alone and is incomplete. The repertoire has 200,000 or so clones, roughly 76% of them found once; the top ten carry 4.5% to 5.5%. Specimen: peripheral blood. These receptors all stem from a human donor in a cohort sampled during active COVID-19.

In this sample, this clone turned up a few times. V is TRBV28 and J is TRBJ1-5; D gene ambiguous. The V and J ends lost 4 bases and 3 bases respectively, with 13 bases between them. The CDR3 runs to 15 residues. Germline CDR1 MDHEN, CDR2 SYDVKM. The DNA for the CDR3 is TGTGCCAGCAGTTACCCCTCGGTGATCAATCAGCCCCAGCATTTT. Protein sequence: CASSYPSVINQPQHF.

This clone showed up many times. The chain uses TRBV28 and TRBJ2-7, with D maybe TRBD1 (6 bases). The ends were cut back, 3 bases at V and 3 bases at J, with 12 bases in the middle. This CDR3 is 14 amino acids long. CDR1 is MDHEN, CDR2 SYDVKM, per germline. Here the CDR3 reads CASSFRTDHYEQYF. As DNA, the CDR3 is TGTGCCAGCAGTTTTCGGACAGACCACTACGAGCAGTACTTC.

V and J are TRBV4-3 and TRBJ2-3, with 9 bases matching TRBD1. V gave up 0 bases and J gave up 1 base; unmatched junction bases: 5. CDR1 is LGHNA, CDR2 YSLEER, per germline. The CDR3 length is 17 residues. This CDR3 reads CASSQDSRTGGTDTQYF. The CDR3 region has the DNA TGCGCCAGCAGCCAAGATTCCCGGACAGGGGGCACAGATACGCAGTATTTT.

The rearrangement links TRBV7-3 to TRBJ2-7; 7 positions agree with TRBD1. V was clipped by 5 bases and J by 6 bases; unmatched bases: 13. Germline assignment: CDR1 SGHTA and CDR2 FQGTGA. CDR3 length: 15 residues. The CDR3 loop is CASSPRTGKSPEQYF. The CDR3 nucleotides read TGTGCCAGCAGCCCCCGGACAGGTAAAAGTCCCGAGCAGTACTTC.

This clone came up a few times. CDR3 residues: CASSLLAGEQYF. DNA for the CDR3: TGTGCCAGCAGTTTACTAGCGGGGGAGCAGTACTTC. The J gene is TRBJ2-7, the V gene TRBV12-3 or TRBV12-4; 9 positions agree with TRBD2. The CDR3 is made up of 12 amino acids. With 2 bases clipped from V and 7 bases from J, the junction kept 0 bases outside the gene matches.

V gene TRBV7-3 combines with J gene TRBJ2-2, with D possibly matching TRBD1 (6 bases). V was pared by 5 bases and J by 3 bases, with 7 bases between. From germline, CDR1 is SGHTA and CDR2 FQGTGA. The CDR3 is 13 residues long. The CDR3 DNA reads as TGTGCCAGCAGCCGGACAGACACCGGGGAGCTGTTTTTT. The encoded protein is CASSRTDTGELFF.

This clone came up a few times. The rearrangement joins TRBV5-4 to TRBJ2-1, with a weak D call TRBD1 (5 bases). Germline V gene data show CDR1 as SGHNT and CDR2 as YYREEE (reference sequence). Deletions cut 4 bases from V and 8 bases from J, with 13 bases between. CDR3 length: 13 residues. CDR3 protein: CASSPDIAHEQFF. The CDR3 DNA sequence: TGTGCCAGCAGCCCGGACATAGCCCATGAGCAGTTCTTC.

J is TRBJ1-1 and V is TRBV27, with no clear D. The CDR3 runs to 13 residues. V shed 3 bases and J shed 1 base, with 6 bases lying between them. Germline values: CDR1 MNHEY, CDR2 SMNVEV (reference sequence). This chain's CDR3 is CASSLAENTEAFF. DNA for the CDR3: TGTGCCAGCAGTTTGGCAGAGAACACTGAAGCTTTCTTT.

Only one count was recorded for this clone. V is TRBV30 and J is TRBJ1-2; 7 bases agree with TRBD1. The CDR3 extends over 13 amino acids. Germline V gene sequence: CDR1 GTSNPN, CDR2 SVGIG (reference sequence). J gave up 5 bases and V 2 bases, and 5 bases lay outside the gene matches. CDR3 DNA sequence: TGTGCCTGGAGTCCCGACAGGGATTATGGCTACACCTTC. Protein product: CAWSPDRDYGYTF. Using reference TRBV30 and TRBJ1-2 for the parts outside the CDR3, the full variable domain is SQTIHQWPATLVQPVGSPLSLECTVEGTSNPNLYWYRQAAGRGLQLLFYSVGIGQISSEVPQNLSASRPQDRQFILSSKKLLLSDSGFYLCAWSPDRDYGYTFGSGTRLTVV.

The chain uses TRBV28 and TRBJ1-4; 8 positions agree with TRBD1. The V gene end was trimmed by 2 bases and the J gene end by 7 bases; junction bases not matched to a gene: 3. CDR3 length equals 14 residues. The germline V gene encodes CDR1 MDHEN and CDR2 SYDVKM. Here the CDR3 DNA reads TGTGCCAGCAGTTTAGCAGGGGGCGGTGAAAAACTGTTTTTT. Amino acid sequence: CASSLAGGGEKLFF.

This clone was seen only a few times. The rearrangement uses TRBV11-2 and TRBJ1-2; D may be TRBD1 (5 bases). V was trimmed by 5 bases and J by 6 bases, leaving 10 bases between them. In germline, CDR1 is SGHAT, CDR2 FQNNGV. The CDR3 totals 12 residues. The CDR3 region is CASSAGWDGYTF. The CDR3 DNA is TGTGCCAGCAGCGCAGGGTGGGATGGCTACACCTTC.

A few counts support this clone. The rearrangement uses TRBV5-4 and TRBJ2-7; the D gene is possibly TRBD1 (5 bases). V dropped 0 bases and J dropped 2 bases, with 9 bases sitting between them. Germline CDR1 SGHNT, CDR2 YYREEE (reference sequence). The CDR3 contains 14 residues. Here the CDR3 reads CASSLGADTYEQYF. The CDR3 DNA reads as TGTGCCAGCAGCTTGGGGGCGGACACCTACGAGCAGTACTTC.

The CDR3 sequence: CASSLVQGRTEAFF. In DNA form, the CDR3 reads TGTGCCAGCAGCTTAGTACAGGGGCGGACTGAAGCTTTCTTT. The chain carries TRBV7-2 and TRBJ1-1, with 7 bases matching TRBD1. The CDR3 has 14 residues. Germline-derived CDR1 and CDR2 are SGHTA and FQGNSA. V dropped 1 base and J dropped 5; count of bases not matched to a gene: 4.

V and J are TRBV24-1 and TRBJ1-5, with 7 nucleotides matching TRBD1. The CDR3 totals 13 residues. Germline CDR1 reads KGHDR; CDR2 reads SFDVKD. V was clipped by 6 bases and J by 6 bases; unmatched bases: 4. The CDR3: CATSLAGGQPQHF. As DNA, the CDR3 is TGTGCCACCAGTCTGGCAGGGGGTCAGCCCCAGCATTTT.

The chain links TRBV3-1 (or the pseudogene TRBV3-2) to TRBJ2-3; D remains ambiguous. From germline, CDR1 is LGHDT and CDR2 YNNKEL (reference sequence). V was clipped by 0 bases and J by 1 base, with 8 bases between them. The CDR3 has 15 residues. Written as DNA, the CDR3 is TGTGCCAGCAGCCAAGAACAGAGCCGCACAGATACGCAGTATTTT. Translating gives CASSQEQSRTDTQYF.

The V gene is TRBV7-9, the J gene TRBJ2-7; 9 bases line up with TRBD2. This CDR3 is 18 amino acids long. With V trimmed by 2 bases and J by 4 bases, 15 bases remained unmatched. CDR1 is SEHNR and CDR2 is FQNEAQ in the germline V gene (reference sequence). This chain's CDR3 is CASSLRGPRTSEYYEQYF. The CDR3 DNA follows: TGTGCCAGCAGCTTACGGGGGCCAAGGACTAGCGAATATTACGAGCAGTACTTC. Variable domain in full (rest from reference TRBV7-9 and TRBJ2-7): DTGVSQNPRHKITKRGQNVTFRCDPISEHNRLYWYRQTLGQGPEFLTYFQNEAQLEKSRLLSDRFSAERPKGSFSTLEIQRTEQGDSAMYLCASSLRGPRTSEYYEQYFGPGTRLTVT.

The rearrangement joins TRBV5-5 to TRBJ2-7; 7 bases align to TRBD2. The J segment lost 2 bases and the V segment lost 7 bases, leaving 9 bases of the junction unmatched. Germline lookup yields CDR1 SGHKS and CDR2 YYEKEE (reference sequence). The CDR3 is 14 residues long. The DNA of the CDR3 is TGTGCCAGCGGCCTGACTAGCTTCACCTACGAGCAGTACTTC. Translated, it gives CASGLTSFTYEQYF. The variable domain in full, completed from reference TRBV5-5 and TRBJ2-7, reads DAGVTQSPTHLIKTRGQQVTLRCSPISGHKSVSWYQQVLGQGPQFIFQYYEKEERGRGNFPDRFSARQFPNYSSELNVNALLLGDSALYLCASGLTSFTYEQYFGPGTRLTVT.

This chain links TRBV18 with TRBJ2-3, with TRBD1 matching 7 bases. From germline, CDR1 is KGHSH and CDR2 LQKENI. The CDR3 has 15 residues. J lost 4 bases, V lost 5 bases, and 9 bases had no gene match. In DNA, the CDR3 is TGTGCCAGCTCAACTATTACAGGGGCCGCAGATACGCAGTATTTT. This codes for CASSTITGAADTQYF.

This clone occurred a few times. The chain carries TRBV19 and TRBJ1-1; no definite D call. V was clipped by 4 bases and J by 5 bases, with 11 bases between them. The CDR3 contains 13 residues. Germline values: CDR1 LNHDA, CDR2 SQIVND (reference sequence). DNA of the CDR3: TGTGCCAGTAGTACATCCCGGCGGACTGAAGCTTTCTTT. The encoded protein is CASSTSRRTEAFF.

The chain joins TRBV28 to TRBJ2-1; D is unresolved. Germline CDR1 reads MDHEN; CDR2 reads SYDVKM. The germline V and J ends were trimmed by 6 bases and 9 bases, with 12 bases remaining between them. There are 12 residues in the CDR3. The CDR3 sequence is CASRAPLGEQFF. For the CDR3, the DNA is TGTGCCAGCAGGGCCCCCCTAGGTGAGCAGTTCTTC.

The chain carries TRBV6-5 and TRBJ2-7; a weak D match, TRBD2 (5 bases). CDR1 is MNHEY, CDR2 SVGAGI, per germline. V gave up 6 bases and J gave up 2 bases, with 14 bases separating them. CDR3 length: 14 residues. The DNA of the CDR3 is TGTGCCAGCAGCGATCGGGATAAACCCTACGAGCAGTACTTC. This gives the protein CASSDRDKPYEQYF.

This chain links TRBV19 with TRBJ2-1; the match to TRBD1 covers 9 bases. In germline, CDR1 is LNHDA, CDR2 SQIVND (reference sequence). Germline trimming cut 1 base from V and 7 bases from J; bases unmatched to any gene: 5. The CDR3 is 15 residues long. CDR3 nucleotide sequence: TGTGCCAGTAGTATAGGGACAGGGGCCGTGAATGAGCAGTTCTTC. It yields the protein CASSIGTGAVNEQFF.

The genes are TRBV5-1 and TRBJ1-6; 7 nucleotides match TRBD1. The CDR3 runs 15 residues. The J segment lost 7 bases and the V segment lost 3 bases, leaving 7 bases of the junction unmatched. The germline CDR1 and CDR2 sequences are SGHRS and YFSETQ. The CDR3 loop reads CASSSGQASNSPLHF. The CDR3 coding sequence is TGCGCCAGCAGCTCCGGACAGGCCTCCAATTCACCCCTCCACTTT.

The chain's CDR3 is CASSVGHSSLTYEQYF. DNA for the CDR3: TGTGCCAGCAGCGTAGGACATAGTTCCCTTACCTACGAGCAGTACTTC. V usage is TRBV9 and J usage is TRBJ2-7; no reliable D call. The germline CDR1 and CDR2 sequences are SGDLS and YYNGEE. The ends were cut back, 0 bases at V and 2 bases at J, with 15 bases in the middle. This CDR3 has 16 residues.